This TCR beta chain originates from a study of identical twins. Using its own MiXCR run on the 5' RACE reads, TCRdb lists one record per CDR3 protein. This table holds fewer than 250,000 distinct CDR3 sequences, around 7.6% found once. Study-level findings and limits: Conclusions came from cross-sectional statistical analysis, not from following the same donors.

This clonotype was seen only once. Its antigen is not identified. The germline V gene has CDR1 SNHLY and CDR2 FYNNEI. The CDR3 runs 18 residues. J was trimmed by 0 bases and V by 1 base; bases with no gene match: 4. These data are also associated with another study on yellow fever vaccine responses in identical twins.

Sequencing used CD8+ T cells sorted from blood. V is TRBV2 and J is TRBJ2-4; 12 nucleotides align to TRBD2. The receptor was derived from a woman aged 18 to 35 in good health. The CDR3 region is CASSEELAGGLAKNIQYF. Written as DNA, the CDR3 is TGTGCCAGCAGTGAAGAGCTAGCGGGGGGGCTAGCCAAAAACATTCAGTACTTC.